These 32 T cell receptor beta chains originate from one sample sequenced in a study of monozygotic twins with cystic fibrosis. Assay: immunoSEQ multiplex PCR; the TCRdb copy retains only in-frame clones and omits some. Of just under 20,000 clones listed, about 90% are singletons. Sequenced: blood. These receptors came from a girl aged 2 to 10 with cystic fibrosis.

Comments on this clone: Germline and junction disagree at one end, which may indicate a read error. The chain employs TRBV28 and TRBJ1-5; D gene unclear. The CDR3 covers 13 residues. Per the germline V gene, CDR1 is MDHEN and CDR2 is SYDVKM. The CDR3, as DNA: TGTGCCAGCAGTAACAGCGGCTGGCGGAGACATAATTTT. This translates into CASSNSGWRRHNF.

The gene calls are TRBV28 and TRBJ2-5; D is possibly TRBD2 (5 bases). The CDR3 loop spans 13 amino acids. Germline assignment: CDR1 MDHEN and CDR2 SYDVKM. Trimming cost V 3 bases and J 2 bases, with 7 bases left between them. The CDR3 DNA reads TGTGCCAGCAGTTTTCGGGGTCAAGAGACCCAGTACTTC. As protein: CASSFRGQETQYF.

V usage is TRBV4-3 and J usage is TRBJ1-1; TRBD1 matches at 9 bases. The germline CDR1 and CDR2 sequences are LGHNA and YSLEER. J lost 2 bases, V lost 0 bases, and 4 bases had no gene match. CDR3 length equals 16 residues. CDR3 bases: TGCGCCAGCAGCCAAGACCGACAGGGGGGCAACACTGAAGCTTTCTTT. It is translated as CASSQDRQGGNTEAFF.

This clone has only one observation. The genes are TRBV7-8 and TRBJ1-5; no reliable D call. The CDR3 has 14 amino acids. The V and J ends lost 1 base and 2 bases respectively, with 6 bases between them. CDR1 SGHVS and CDR2 FQNEAQ come from the germline V gene. In DNA form, the CDR3 reads TGTGCCAGCAGCTTAGGTATTGGCAATCAGCCCCAGCATTTT. Its translation is CASSLGIGNQPQHF.

The chain employs TRBV5-1 and TRBJ1-4; no definite D call. The germline CDR1 and CDR2 sequences are SGHRS and YFSETQ. The CDR3 consists of 14 residues. Trimming removed 2 bases at V and 0 bases at J, with 5 bases between. CDR3 amino acids: CASSFTATNEKLFF. In nucleotides, the CDR3 is TGCGCCAGCAGCTTCACGGCAACTAATGAAAAACTGTTTTTT.

This chain joins TRBV11-3 and TRBJ2-2, with D possibly TRBD1 on 6 matching bases. The germline CDR1 and CDR2 sequences are SGHNT and YENEEA. Trimming left V 4 bases short and J 2 bases short, with 8 bases between. The CDR3 has 14 residues. Here the CDR3 DNA reads TGTGCCAGCAGCTGGACAGCTAACACCGGGGAGCTGTTTTTT. Amino acids: CASSWTANTGELFF.

V and J are TRBV7-2 and TRBJ2-3; no reliable D call. CDR1 SGHTA and CDR2 FQGNSA come from the germline V gene. V was clipped by 0 bases and J by 0 bases, with 7 bases between them. The CDR3 loop spans 15 amino acids. The CDR3 loop is CASSLAGYSTDTQYF. Here the CDR3 DNA reads TGTGCCAGCAGCTTAGCAGGATATAGCACAGATACGCAGTATTTT. Supplemented by reference TRBV7-2 and TRBJ2-3, the full variable domain reads GAGVSQSPSNKVTEKGKDVELRCDPISGHTALYWYRQSLGQGLEFLIYFQGNSAPDKSGLPSDRFSAERTGGSVSTLTIQRTQQEDSAVYLCASSLAGYSTDTQYFGPGTRLTVL.

The chain uses TRBV10-2 and TRBJ2-2; tentative D call: TRBD1 (7 bases). This CDR3 spans 17 amino acids. Per germline, CDR1 WSHSY and CDR2 SAAADI. V was trimmed by 2 bases and J by 2 bases, leaving 15 bases between them. The CDR3 loop reads CASSEPWRDRNTGELFF. Here the CDR3 DNA reads TGCGCCAGCAGTGAGCCTTGGAGGGACAGAAACACCGGGGAGCTGTTTTTT.

The V call is TRBV7-8, the J call TRBJ2-7; perhaps TRBD1 as D (6 bases). Germline values: CDR1 SGHVS, CDR2 FQNEAQ. Trimming shortened V by 4 bases and J by 2 bases, and 15 bases separated the two germline ends. The CDR3 runs 15 residues. The CDR3 sequence is CASSSAGTSTYEQYF. The DNA of the CDR3 is TGTGCCAGCAGCTCAGCTGGGACATCGACCTACGAGCAGTACTTC.

This chain links TRBV7-2 with TRBJ2-7; 8 bases map to TRBD2. This CDR3 contains 15 residues. V lost 5 bases, J lost 7 bases, and 13 bases stayed unmatched. CDR1 and CDR2 from the germline V gene are SGHTA and FQGNSA. The CDR3 region has the DNA TGTGCCAGCAGCAACTCGGGGGGGAGCTGGGAAGAGCAGTACTTC. This codes for CASSNSGGSWEEQYF.

This sequence joins TRBV6-4 and TRBJ2-2; no firm D call. V gave up 3 bases and J gave up 7 bases, with 6 bases separating them. Germline V gene lookup returns CDR1 MRHNA and CDR2 SNTAGT. This CDR3 is 12 amino acids long. The CDR3 spells CASSDWVGELFF. The CDR3 DNA reads as TGTGCCAGCAGTGATTGGGTCGGGGAGCTGTTTTTT.

This chain connects TRBV11-2 to TRBJ1-2, with TRBD1 matching 7 bases. Trimming at V came to 4 bases and at J to 0 bases, leaving 14 bases not matched to a gene. This CDR3 is 18 amino acids long. Germline CDR1 and CDR2: SGHAT and FQNNGV. CDR3 in amino acids: CASSSHHRGDRANYGYTF. The DNA for the CDR3 is TGTGCCAGCAGCTCGCACCACCGGGGGGACAGAGCTAACTATGGCTACACCTTC.

The chain couples TRBV5-4 to TRBJ1-2, with 9 positions matching TRBD1. CDR1 is SGHNT and CDR2 is YYREEE in the germline V gene (reference sequence). The CDR3 is 14 residues long. With 4 bases clipped from V and 7 bases from J, the junction kept 8 bases outside the gene matches. CDR3 sequence reads: CASSVTGGASGYTF. In nucleotides, the CDR3 is TGTGCCAGCAGCGTAACAGGGGGCGCGTCTGGCTACACCTTC. Filled out from reference TRBV5-4 and TRBJ1-2, the complete variable domain reads ETGVTQSPTHLIKTRGQQVTLRCSSQSGHNTVSWYQQALGQGPQFIFQYYREEENGRGNFPPRFSGLQFPNYSSELNVNALELDDSALYLCASSVTGGASGYTFGSGTRLTVV.

The chain links TRBV7-2 to TRBJ1-1; D remains ambiguous. The germline CDR1 and CDR2 sequences are SGHTA and FQGNSA. Deletions cut 1 base from V and 1 base from J, with 7 bases between. This CDR3 has 14 amino acids. This chain's CDR3 is CASSLDGGNTEAFF. Written as DNA, the CDR3 is TGTGCCAGCAGCTTAGACGGCGGGAACACTGAAGCTTTCTTT. Looking up the rest from reference TRBV7-2 and TRBJ1-1 gives the full variable domain: GAGVSQSPSNKVTEKGKDVELRCDPISGHTALYWYRQSLGQGLEFLIYFQGNSAPDKSGLPSDRFSAERTGGSVSTLTIQRTQQEDSAVYLCASSLDGGNTEAFFGQGTRLTVV.

The chain employs TRBV27 and TRBJ1-5, with D unresolved. Trimming left V 10 bases short and J 4 bases short, with 11 bases between. Germline assignment: CDR1 MNHEY and CDR2 SMNVEV (reference sequence). The CDR3 length is 12 residues. The CDR3 coding sequence is TGTGCCACCCGGACCCAGAATCAGCCCCAGCATTTT. This sequence encodes CATRTQNQPQHF.

The chain carries TRBV6-5 and TRBJ1-2; unclear D gene. V lost 6 bases and J lost 4, with 18 bases in between. Germline-derived CDR1 and CDR2 are MNHEY and SVGAGI. The CDR3 consists of 15 residues. For the CDR3, the DNA is TGTGCCAGCAGCTCCCTTTTGGACGGGATCTATGGCTACACCTTC. This encodes CASSSLLDGIYGYTF.

This clone came up once. The chain has TRBV20-1 and TRBJ2-7, with D uncertain. The CDR3 contains 11 residues. Germline V gives CDR1 DFQATT, CDR2 SNEGSKA (reference sequence). V lost 5 bases, J lost 6 bases, and 11 bases lay in between. CDR3 nucleotide sequence: TGCAGTGCTGTAGGGTCTGGCGAGCAGTACTTC. This gives the protein CSAVGSGEQYF.

V gene TRBV5-1 combines with J gene TRBJ2-1; 7 positions match TRBD2. J was trimmed by 6 bases and V by 4 bases; bases with no gene match: 7. Germline CDR1 and CDR2: SGHRS and YFSETQ. The CDR3 loop spans 14 amino acids. CDR3 loop: CASSGRLASNEQFF. The DNA for the CDR3 is TGCGCCAGCAGCGGGAGACTAGCATCCAATGAGCAGTTCTTC. Based on the CDR3 plus reference TRBV5-1 and TRBJ2-1, the full variable domain is KAGVTQTPRYLIKTRGQQVTLSCSPISGHRSVSWYQQTPGQGLQFLFEYFSETQRNKGNFPGRFSGRQFSNSRSEMNVSTLELGDSALYLCASSGRLASNEQFFGPGTRLTVL.

The chain employs TRBV5-1 and TRBJ1-2; 8 nucleotides align to TRBD1. Trimming removed 0 bases from V and 4 bases from J; junction bases left unmatched: 5. The CDR3 runs to 15 residues. Germline values: CDR1 SGHRS, CDR2 YFSETQ. The CDR3 region is CASSLEAGGGYGYTF. CDR3 nucleotide sequence: TGCGCCAGCAGCTTGGAGGCAGGGGGCGGCTATGGCTACACCTTC.

The rearrangement joins TRBV6-6 to TRBJ1-2, with no clear D. The CDR3 extends over 14 amino acids. Germline CDR1 MNHNY, CDR2 SVGAGI (reference sequence). With 0 bases removed from V and 2 bases from J, the gap between germline ends came to 7 bases. The CDR3 sequence: CASSYSSVNYGYTF. The DNA of the CDR3 is TGTGCCAGCAGTTACTCGAGCGTAAACTATGGCTACACCTTC.

The rearrangement joins TRBV6-5 to TRBJ1-1, with D possibly matching TRBD1 (5 bases). V was clipped by 0 bases and J by 1 base, with 9 bases between them. The CDR3 contains 15 residues. Germline CDR1 MNHEY, CDR2 SVGAGI. Here the CDR3 DNA reads TGTGCCAGCAGTTACTCGCTAGGACAGAACACTGAAGCTTTCTTT. Translated: CASSYSLGQNTEAFF.

This clone turned up a few times. The chain has TRBV5-4 and TRBJ1-6, with D perhaps matching TRBD1 (6 bases). The CDR3 is made up of 15 amino acids. Germline lookup yields CDR1 SGHNT and CDR2 YYREEE (reference sequence). V gave up 3 bases and J gave up 8 bases, with 15 bases separating them. Here the CDR3 DNA reads TGTGCCAGCAGCTCAGCTCCGGACAGAGATTCACCCCTCCACTTT. This encodes CASSSAPDRDSPLHF.

The gene calls are TRBV29-1 and TRBJ2-3; D possibly corresponds to TRBD2 (7 bases). The CDR3 has 15 amino acids. Trimming removed 7 bases from V and 6 bases from J, with 23 bases in between. Germline-derived CDR1 and CDR2 are SQVTM and ANQGSEA. In DNA form, the CDR3 reads TGCAGCGGGGCGGGACTCCCGGGCGGGGGCGATACGCAGTATTTT. It encodes CSGAGLPGGGDTQYF.

This rearrangement joins TRBV25-1 to TRBJ1-4; 7 bases line up with TRBD1. The CDR3 contains 14 residues. Germline V gives CDR1 MGHDK, CDR2 SYGVNS. V shed 6 bases, J shed 0 bases, and the junction held 1 base outside the gene matches. The CDR3 DNA reads TGTGCCAGCAGCGGGACAGCAACTAATGAAAAACTGTTTTTT. It is translated as CASSGTATNEKLFF. The full variable domain, completed using reference TRBV25-1 and TRBJ1-4, is EADIYQTPRYLVIGTGKKITLECSQTMGHDKMYWYQQDPGMELHLIHYSYGVNSTEKGDLSSESTVSRIRTEHFPLTLESARPSHTSQYLCASSGTATNEKLFFGSGTQLSVL.

The V and J genes are TRBV27 and TRBJ2-7; TRBD1 aligns across 8 bases. V shed 1 base and J 5 bases; nucleotides not matched to a gene: 4. This CDR3 has 14 amino acids. Germline CDR1 and CDR2: MNHEY and SMNVEV (reference sequence). DNA of the CDR3: TGTGCCAGCAGTTTATGGGGACAGGTGAACGAGCAGTACTTC. Translated: CASSLWGQVNEQYF.

The chain couples TRBV25-1 to TRBJ1-4; 9 bases are a match to TRBD1. This CDR3 is built from 14 residues. V lost 3 bases, J lost 7 bases, and 3 bases stayed unmatched. From germline, CDR1 is MGHDK and CDR2 SYGVNS. CDR3 nucleotide sequence: TGTGCCAGCAGTGACGGGACAGGGACTGAAAAACTGTTTTTT. This codes for CASSDGTGTEKLFF.

The chain is built from TRBV28 and TRBJ1-5, with 12 positions matching TRBD1. V shed 7 bases, J shed 1 base, and the junction held 14 bases outside the gene matches. The germline CDR1 and CDR2 sequences are MDHEN and SYDVKM. The CDR3 is made up of 19 amino acids. CDR3 in DNA: TGTGCCAGCACCACCCTCTCGGGACAGGGGGCGCAAAGCAATCAGCCCCAGCATTTT. Translated: CASTTLSGQGAQSNQPQHF. The whole variable domain, remainder taken from reference TRBV28 and TRBJ1-5, is DVKVTQSSRYLVKRTGEKVFLECVQDMDHENMFWYRQDPGLGLRLIYFSYDVKMKEKGDIPEGYSVSREKKERFSLILESASTNQTSMYLCASTTLSGQGAQSNQPQHFGDGTRLSIL.

V usage is TRBV7-6 and J usage is TRBJ2-6; D gene unclear. V dropped 5 bases and J dropped 0 bases, with 8 bases sitting between them. The germline gives CDR1 SGHVS, CDR2 FNYEAQ. The length of the CDR3 is 15 residues. CDR3 sequence: CASSPKSSGANVLTF. The CDR3 DNA sequence: TGTGCCAGCAGCCCGAAAAGCTCTGGGGCCAACGTCCTGACTTTC.

CDR3 amino acids: CASSSPQEGTGDTQYF. The DNA of the CDR3 is TGCGCCAGCAGTTCGCCGCAGGAGGGGACCGGAGATACGCAGTATTTT. The chain has TRBV5-1 and TRBJ2-3; D may be TRBD2 (6 bases). The germline V gene encodes CDR1 SGHRS and CDR2 YFSETQ. The CDR3 consists of 16 residues. V lost 5 bases to trimming and J lost 5 bases, with 21 bases between them.

The rearrangement uses TRBV27 and TRBJ1-4, with D maybe TRBD1 (6 bases). In germline, CDR1 is MNHEY, CDR2 SMNVEV (reference sequence). The V end was cut by 11 bases, the J end by 6 bases, with 22 bases between. The length of the CDR3 is 15 residues. The CDR3 DNA is TGTGCCCCTTCAACCGGAGGGGGGGAGGATGAAAAACTGTTTTTT. Translation: CAPSTGGGEDEKLFF.

V usage is TRBV27 and J usage is TRBJ2-7, with 10 bases lining up with TRBD2. The CDR3 contains 14 residues. Germline trimming cut 3 bases from V and 2 bases from J; bases unmatched to any gene: 1. Germline V gene data show CDR1 as MNHEY and CDR2 as SMNVEV (reference sequence). Here the CDR3 DNA reads TGTGCCAGCAGTTTTACTAGCGGGACCTACGAGCAGTACTTC. This sequence encodes CASSFTSGTYEQYF.

The chain joins TRBV4-1 to TRBJ2-6, with 10 positions matching TRBD2. The CDR3 covers 18 residues. Germline V gene sequence: CDR1 MGHRA, CDR2 YSYEKL. Trimming took 1 base from V and 2 from J; bases not matched to a gene: 5. This CDR3 is CASSQGSSGSPGANVLTF. In DNA, the CDR3 is TGCGCCAGCAGCCAAGGATCTAGCGGGAGTCCTGGGGCCAACGTCCTGACTTTC.